Sequencing of this T cell receptor (beta chain) was carried out in a study of human T cells and chemical hapten exposure. The germline gives CDR1 LGHDT, CDR2 YNNKEL (reference sequence). The CDR3 runs 14 residues. V was shortened by 1 base and J by 6 bases, with 13 bases between the two germline ends. This clonotype appeared a few times. Time point here: patch test 1, 2 weeks after DPC sensitization. Treatment reported: therapeutic diphenylcyclopropenone sensitization with weekly scalp DPC. The study's library attached unique molecular identifiers to single cDNA molecules. TCRdb reprocessed the RACE reads with MiXCR, giving one entry per CDR3 protein. The sample gives roughly 180,000 distinct CDR3 sequences, around 20% of which show up once; less than 7% is in the top ten.

This sequence was found in a woman aged 45-65 years with alopecia areata. Some clones in this sample may be carry-over from other donors' samples. The V call is TRBV3-1, the J call TRBJ2-7; D is unclear. Sequenced here: whole blood, sampled in connection with sensitization to the hapten diphenylcyclopropenone (DPC). This chain's CDR3 is CASSQGGLVGEQYF. In DNA, the CDR3 is TGTGCCAGCAGCCAAGGTGGGCTAGTCGGCGAGCAGTACTTC.